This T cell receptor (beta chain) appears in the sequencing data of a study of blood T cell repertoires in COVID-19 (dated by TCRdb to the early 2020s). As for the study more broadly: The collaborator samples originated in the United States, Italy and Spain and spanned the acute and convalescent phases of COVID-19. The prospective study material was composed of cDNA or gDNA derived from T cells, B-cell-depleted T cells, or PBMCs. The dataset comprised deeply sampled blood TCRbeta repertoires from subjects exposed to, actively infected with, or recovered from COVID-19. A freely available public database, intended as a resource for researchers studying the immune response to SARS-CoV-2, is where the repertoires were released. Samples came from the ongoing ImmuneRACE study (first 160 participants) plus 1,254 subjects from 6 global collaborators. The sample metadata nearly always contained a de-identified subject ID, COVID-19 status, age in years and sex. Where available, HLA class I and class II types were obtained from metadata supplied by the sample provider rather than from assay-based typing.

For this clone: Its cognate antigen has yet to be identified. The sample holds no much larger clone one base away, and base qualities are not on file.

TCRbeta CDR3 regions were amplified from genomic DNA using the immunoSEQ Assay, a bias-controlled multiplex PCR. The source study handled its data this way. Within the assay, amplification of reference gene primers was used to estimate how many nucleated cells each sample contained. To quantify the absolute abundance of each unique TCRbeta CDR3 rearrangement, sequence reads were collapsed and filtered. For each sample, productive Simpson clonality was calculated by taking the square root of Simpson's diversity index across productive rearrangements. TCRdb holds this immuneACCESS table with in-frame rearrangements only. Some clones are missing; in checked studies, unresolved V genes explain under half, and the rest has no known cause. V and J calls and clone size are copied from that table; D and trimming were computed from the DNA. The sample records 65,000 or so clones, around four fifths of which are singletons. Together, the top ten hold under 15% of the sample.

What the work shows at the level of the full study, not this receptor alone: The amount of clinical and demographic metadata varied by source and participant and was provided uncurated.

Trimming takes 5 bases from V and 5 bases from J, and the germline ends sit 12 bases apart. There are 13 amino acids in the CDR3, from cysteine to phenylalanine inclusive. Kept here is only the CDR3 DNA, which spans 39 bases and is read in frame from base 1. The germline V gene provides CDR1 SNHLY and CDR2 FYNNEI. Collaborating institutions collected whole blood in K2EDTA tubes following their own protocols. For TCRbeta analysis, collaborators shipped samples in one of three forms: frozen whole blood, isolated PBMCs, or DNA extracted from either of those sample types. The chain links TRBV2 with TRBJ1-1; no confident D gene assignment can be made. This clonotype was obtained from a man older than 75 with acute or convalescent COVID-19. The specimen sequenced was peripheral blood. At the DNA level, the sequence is TGTGCCAGCAGTCGTTCCCGTCGGACTGAAGCTTTCTTT. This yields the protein CASSRSRRTEAFF.